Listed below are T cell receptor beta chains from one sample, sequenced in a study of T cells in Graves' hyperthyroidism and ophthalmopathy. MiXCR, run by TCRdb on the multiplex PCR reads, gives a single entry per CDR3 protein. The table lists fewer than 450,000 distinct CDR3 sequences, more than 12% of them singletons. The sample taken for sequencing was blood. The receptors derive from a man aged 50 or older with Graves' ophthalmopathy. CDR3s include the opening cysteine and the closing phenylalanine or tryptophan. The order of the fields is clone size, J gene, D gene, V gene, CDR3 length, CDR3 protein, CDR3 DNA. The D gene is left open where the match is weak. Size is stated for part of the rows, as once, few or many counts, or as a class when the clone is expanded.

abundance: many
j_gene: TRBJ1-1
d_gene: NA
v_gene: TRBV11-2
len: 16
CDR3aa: CASRGFGSPRGTEAFF
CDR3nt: TGTGCCAGCAGGGGGTTTGGCAGCCCACGGGGCACTGAAGCTTTCTTT

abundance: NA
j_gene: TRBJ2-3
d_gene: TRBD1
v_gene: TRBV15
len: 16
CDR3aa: CATSRDRDRATDTQYF
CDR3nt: TGTGCCACCAGCAGAGACCGGGACAGGGCGACAGATACGCAGTATTTT

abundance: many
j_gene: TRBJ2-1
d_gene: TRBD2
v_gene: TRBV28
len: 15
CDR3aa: CASSGRSGTYNEQFF
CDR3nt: TGTGCCAGCAGTGGTAGGAGCGGGACCTACAATGAGCAGTTCTTC

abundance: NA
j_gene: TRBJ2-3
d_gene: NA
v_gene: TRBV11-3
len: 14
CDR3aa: CASRGLGAADTQYF
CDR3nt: TGTGCCAGCCGGGGCCTCGGAGCGGCAGATACGCAGTATTTT

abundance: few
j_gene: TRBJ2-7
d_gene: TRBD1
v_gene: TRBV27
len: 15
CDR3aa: CASSRGQGAGYEQYF
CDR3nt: TGTGCCAGCAGCCGGGGACAGGGGGCCGGCTACGAGCAGTACTTC

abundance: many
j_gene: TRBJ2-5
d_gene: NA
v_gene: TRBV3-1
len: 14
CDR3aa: CASSRRGAGETQYF
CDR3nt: TGTGCCAGCAGCCGGAGGGGGGCAGGAGAGACCCAGTACTTC

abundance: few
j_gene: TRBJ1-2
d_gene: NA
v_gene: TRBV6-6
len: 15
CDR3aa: CASSYSFARGLGYTF
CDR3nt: TGTGCCAGCAGTTACTCGTTTGCGCGGGGGCTTGGCTACACCTTC

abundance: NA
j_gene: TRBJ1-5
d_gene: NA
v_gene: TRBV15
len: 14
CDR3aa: CATSRLGTHQPQHF
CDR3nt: TGTGCCACCAGCAGACTCGGGACCCATCAGCCCCAGCATTTT

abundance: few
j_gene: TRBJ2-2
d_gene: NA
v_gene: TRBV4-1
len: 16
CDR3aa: CASSQDKVTNTGELFF
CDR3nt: TGCGCCAGCAGCCAGGACAAGGTGACGAACACCGGGGAGCTGTTTTTT

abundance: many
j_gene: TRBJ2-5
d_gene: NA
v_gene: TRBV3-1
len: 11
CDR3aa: CASSAKETQYF
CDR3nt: TGTGCCAGCAGCGCGAAAGAGACCCAGTACTTC

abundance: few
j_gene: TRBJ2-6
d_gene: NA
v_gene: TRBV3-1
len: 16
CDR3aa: CASGHSPGSGANVLTF
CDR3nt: TGTGCCAGCGGACACTCCCCAGGGTCTGGGGCCAACGTCCTGACTTTC

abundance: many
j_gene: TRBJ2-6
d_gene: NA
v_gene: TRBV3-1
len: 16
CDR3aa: CASSQALTPGANVLTF
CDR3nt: TGTGCCAGCAGCCAAGCCCTGACCCCTGGGGCCAACGTCCTGACTTTC

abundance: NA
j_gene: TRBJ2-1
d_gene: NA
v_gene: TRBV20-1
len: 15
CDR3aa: CSASASVISYNEQFF
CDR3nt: TGCAGTGCTAGCGCTAGCGTGATCTCCTACAATGAGCAGTTCTTC

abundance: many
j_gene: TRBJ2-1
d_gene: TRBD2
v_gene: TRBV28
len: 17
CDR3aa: CASSDRAGWFSYNEQFF
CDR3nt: TGTGCCAGCAGTGACAGAGCGGGGTGGTTCTCCTACAATGAGCAGTTCTTC

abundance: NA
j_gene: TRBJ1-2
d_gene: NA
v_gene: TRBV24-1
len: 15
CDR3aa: CATSDPTGGRQGYTF
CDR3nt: TGTGCCACCAGTGATCCGACCGGGGGACGTCAGGGCTACACCTTC

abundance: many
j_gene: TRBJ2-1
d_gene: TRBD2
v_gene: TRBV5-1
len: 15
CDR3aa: CASSPYSGGYNEQFF
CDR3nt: TGCGCCAGCAGCCCCTATAGCGGGGGTTACAATGAGCAGTTCTTC

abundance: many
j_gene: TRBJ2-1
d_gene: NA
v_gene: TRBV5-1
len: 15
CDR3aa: CASSLVASSGNEQFF
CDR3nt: TGCGCCAGCAGCTTGGTGGCTAGCTCGGGCAATGAGCAGTTCTTC

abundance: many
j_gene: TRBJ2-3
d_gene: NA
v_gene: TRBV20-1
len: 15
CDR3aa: CSAKAPGGITDTQYF
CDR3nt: TGCAGTGCTAAAGCGCCAGGCGGGATCACAGATACGCAGTATTTT

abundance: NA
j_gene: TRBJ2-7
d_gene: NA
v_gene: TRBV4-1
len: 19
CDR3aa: CASSQQPTMTSRKTYEQYF
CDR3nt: TGCGCCAGCAGCCAACAGCCAACCATGACATCCCGTAAAACCTACGAGCAGTACTTC

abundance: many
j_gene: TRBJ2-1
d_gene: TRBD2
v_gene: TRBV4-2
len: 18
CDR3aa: CASSQGSTLTSGYNEQFF
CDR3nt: TGTGCCAGCAGCCAAGGGTCCACACTGACTAGCGGCTACAATGAGCAGTTCTTC

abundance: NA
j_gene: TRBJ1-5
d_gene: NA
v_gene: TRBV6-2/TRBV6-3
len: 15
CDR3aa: CASSDPGVSNQPQHF
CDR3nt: TGTGCCAGCAGCGACCCAGGGGTGAGCAATCAGCCCCAGCATTTT

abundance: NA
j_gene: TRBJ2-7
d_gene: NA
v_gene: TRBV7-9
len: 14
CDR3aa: CASSLVDSNYEQYF
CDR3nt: TGTGCCAGCAGCTTGGTGGACAGTAACTACGAGCAGTACTTC

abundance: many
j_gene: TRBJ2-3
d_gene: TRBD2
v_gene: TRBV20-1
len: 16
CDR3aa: CSATLGLAGGADTQYF
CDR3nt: TGCAGTGCTACCCTGGGACTAGCGGGAGGGGCAGATACGCAGTATTTT

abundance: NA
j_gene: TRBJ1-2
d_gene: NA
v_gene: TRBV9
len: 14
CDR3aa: CASSVNLLNYGYTF
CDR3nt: TGTGCCAGCAGCGTAAATCTACTGAACTATGGCTACACCTTC

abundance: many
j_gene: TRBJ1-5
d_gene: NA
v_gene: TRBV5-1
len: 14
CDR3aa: CASSPRSGFGPQHF
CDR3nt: TGCGCCAGCAGCCCGCGGTCGGGGTTCGGGCCCCAGCATTTT

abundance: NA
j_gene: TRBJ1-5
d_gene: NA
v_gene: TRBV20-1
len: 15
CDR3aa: CSARGSGNSNQPQHF
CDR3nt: TGCAGTGCTAGGGGGTCGGGTAATAGCAATCAGCCCCAGCATTTT

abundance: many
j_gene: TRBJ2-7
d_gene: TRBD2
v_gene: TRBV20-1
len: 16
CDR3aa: CSATGLAGGGDYEQYF
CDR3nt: TGCAGTGCAACTGGACTAGCGGGAGGAGGAGACTACGAGCAGTACTTC

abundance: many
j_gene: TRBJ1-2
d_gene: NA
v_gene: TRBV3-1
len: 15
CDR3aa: CASSQDPKGQSGYTF
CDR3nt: TGTGCCAGCAGCCAAGATCCTAAGGGGCAGAGCGGCTACACCTTC

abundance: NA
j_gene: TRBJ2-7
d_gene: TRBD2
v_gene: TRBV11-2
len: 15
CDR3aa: CASSSTTSGDYEQYF
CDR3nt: TGTGCCAGCAGCTCCACGACTAGCGGGGACTACGAGCAGTACTTC

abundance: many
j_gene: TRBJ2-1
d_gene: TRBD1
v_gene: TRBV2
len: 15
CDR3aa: CASSKDRRSYNEQFF
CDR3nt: TGTGCCAGCAGTAAGGACAGGAGATCTTACAATGAGCAGTTCTTC

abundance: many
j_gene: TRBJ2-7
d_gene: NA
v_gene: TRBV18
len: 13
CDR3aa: CASYDRDPEGQYF
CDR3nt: TGTGCCAGCTACGACCGGGACCCGGAAGGGCAGTACTTC

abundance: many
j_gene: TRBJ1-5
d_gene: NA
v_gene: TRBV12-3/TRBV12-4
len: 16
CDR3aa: CASSLVAGYSNQPQHF
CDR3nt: TGTGCCAGCAGTTTAGTGGCAGGGTATAGCAATCAGCCCCAGCATTTT

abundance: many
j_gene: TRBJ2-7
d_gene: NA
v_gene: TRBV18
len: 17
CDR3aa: CASSPQPQQLSSYEQYF
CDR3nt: TGTGCCAGCTCACCACAGCCCCAGCAGCTGAGCTCCTACGAGCAGTACTTC

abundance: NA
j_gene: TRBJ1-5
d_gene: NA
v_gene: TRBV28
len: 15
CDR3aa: CASSFSSGPDQPQHF
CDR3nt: TGTGCCAGCAGTTTCTCATCGGGGCCGGATCAGCCCCAGCATTTT

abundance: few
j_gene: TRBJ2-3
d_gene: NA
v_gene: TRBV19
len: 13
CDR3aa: CASLLAGTDTQYF
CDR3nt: TGTGCCAGCCTACTAGCCGGCACAGATACGCAGTATTTT

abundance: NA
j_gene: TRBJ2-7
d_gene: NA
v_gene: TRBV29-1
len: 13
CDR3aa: CSVENRDPYEQYF
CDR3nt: TGCAGCGTTGAAAACAGGGATCCCTACGAGCAGTACTTC

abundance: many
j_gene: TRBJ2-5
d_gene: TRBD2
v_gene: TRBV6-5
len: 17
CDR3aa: CASSYSGTSAIGETQYF
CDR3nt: TGTGCCAGCAGTTACTCGGGGACTAGCGCTATTGGGGAGACCCAGTACTTC

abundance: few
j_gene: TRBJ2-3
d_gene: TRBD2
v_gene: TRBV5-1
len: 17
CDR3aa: CASSVGLAGGRPDTQYF
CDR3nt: TGCGCCAGCAGCGTGGGACTAGCGGGAGGCCGTCCAGATACGCAGTATTTT

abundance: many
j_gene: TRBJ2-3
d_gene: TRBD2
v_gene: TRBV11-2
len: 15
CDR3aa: CASSWTSVSTDTQYF
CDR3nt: TGTGCCAGCAGCTGGACTAGCGTTAGCACAGATACGCAGTATTTT

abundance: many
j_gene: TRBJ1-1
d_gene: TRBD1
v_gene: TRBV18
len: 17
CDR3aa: CASSPQGGFSDYTEAFF
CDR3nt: TGTGCCAGCTCACCACAAGGGGGCTTTTCCGACTACACTGAAGCTTTCTTT

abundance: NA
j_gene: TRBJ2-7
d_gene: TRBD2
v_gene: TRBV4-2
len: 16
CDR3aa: CASSQARGAGVGEQYF
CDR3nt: TGTGCCAGCAGCCAAGCTAGGGGAGCGGGAGTCGGCGAGCAGTACTTC

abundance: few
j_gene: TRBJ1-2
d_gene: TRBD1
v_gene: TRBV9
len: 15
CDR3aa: CASSVEQGPGYGYTF
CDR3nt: TGTGCCAGCAGCGTAGAACAGGGGCCTGGCTATGGCTACACCTTC

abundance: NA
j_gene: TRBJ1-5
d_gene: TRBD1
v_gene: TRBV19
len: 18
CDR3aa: CASRRIPGQSYSNQPQHF
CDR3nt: TGTGCCAGTAGGAGAATACCGGGACAGAGCTATAGCAATCAGCCCCAGCATTTT

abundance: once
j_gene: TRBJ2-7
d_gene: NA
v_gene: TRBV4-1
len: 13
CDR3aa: CASSQAGGWEQYF
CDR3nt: TGCGCCAGCAGCCAGGCCGGGGGTTGGGAGCAGTACTTC

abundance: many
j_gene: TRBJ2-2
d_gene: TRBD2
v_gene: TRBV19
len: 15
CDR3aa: CASSIGGRGTGELFF
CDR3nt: TGTGCCAGTAGTATAGGCGGGAGAGGCACCGGGGAGCTGTTTTTT

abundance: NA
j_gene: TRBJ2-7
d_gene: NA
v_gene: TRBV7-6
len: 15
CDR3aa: CASSPYDLSDYEQYF
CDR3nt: TGTGCCAGCAGCCCCTACGATTTGTCTGACTACGAGCAGTACTTC

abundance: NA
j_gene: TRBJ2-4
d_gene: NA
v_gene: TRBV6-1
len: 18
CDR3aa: CASSPNTGVFSSKNIQYF
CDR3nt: TGTGCCAGCAGTCCGAATACGGGAGTTTTTAGTTCCAAAAACATTCAGTACTTC

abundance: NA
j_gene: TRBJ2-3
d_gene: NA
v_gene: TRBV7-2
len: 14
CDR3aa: CASSPSSAIDTQYF
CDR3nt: TGTGCCAGCAGCCCCTCGTCAGCGATAGATACGCAGTATTTT

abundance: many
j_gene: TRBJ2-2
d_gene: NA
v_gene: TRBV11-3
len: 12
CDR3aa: CASSADHGELFF
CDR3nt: TGTGCCAGCAGCGCTGATCACGGGGAGCTGTTTTTT

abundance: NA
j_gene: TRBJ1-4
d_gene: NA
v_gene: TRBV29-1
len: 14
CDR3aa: CSVVSGRSNEKLFF
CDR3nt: TGCAGCGTTGTATCCGGCAGAAGCAATGAAAAACTGTTTTTT

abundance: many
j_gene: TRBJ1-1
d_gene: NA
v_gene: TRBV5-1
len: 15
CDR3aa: CASSLVGGGRNEAFF
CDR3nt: TGCGCCAGCAGCTTGGTAGGGGGAGGGAGGAATGAAGCTTTCTTT

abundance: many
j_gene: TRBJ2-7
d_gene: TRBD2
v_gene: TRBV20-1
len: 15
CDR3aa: CSARDLAERAYEQYF
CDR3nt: TGCAGTGCTAGAGATCTAGCGGAGAGGGCCTACGAGCAGTACTTC

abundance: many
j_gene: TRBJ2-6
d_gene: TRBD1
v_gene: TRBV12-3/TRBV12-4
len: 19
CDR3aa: CASSSTGASPWSGANVLTF
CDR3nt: TGTGCCAGCAGCAGCACAGGGGCCTCCCCGTGGTCTGGGGCCAACGTCCTGACTTTC

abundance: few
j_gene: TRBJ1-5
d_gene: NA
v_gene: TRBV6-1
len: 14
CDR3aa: CASRRRAGNQPQHF
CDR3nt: TGTGCCAGCAGGAGAAGGGCCGGCAATCAGCCCCAGCATTTT

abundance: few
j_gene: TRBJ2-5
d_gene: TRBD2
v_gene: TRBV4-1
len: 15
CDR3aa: CASSRHSGTQETQYF
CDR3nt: TGCGCCAGCAGCCGGCATAGCGGGACCCAAGAGACCCAGTACTTC

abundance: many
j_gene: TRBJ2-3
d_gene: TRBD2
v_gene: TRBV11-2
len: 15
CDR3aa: CASSFPREGTDTQYF
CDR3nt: TGTGCCAGCAGCTTTCCCCGGGAGGGCACAGATACGCAGTATTTT

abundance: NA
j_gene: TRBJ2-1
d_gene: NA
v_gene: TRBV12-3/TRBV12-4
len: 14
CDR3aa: CASTLVRGGNEQFF
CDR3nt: TGTGCCAGCACCTTGGTAAGGGGAGGCAATGAGCAGTTCTTC

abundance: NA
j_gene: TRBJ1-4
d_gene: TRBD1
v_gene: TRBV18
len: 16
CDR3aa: CASSDRDLATNEKLFF
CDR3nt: TGTGCCAGCTCAGACAGGGACCTCGCAACTAATGAAAAACTGTTTTTT

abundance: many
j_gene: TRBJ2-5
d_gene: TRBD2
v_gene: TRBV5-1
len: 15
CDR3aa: CASSLEVGLQETQYF
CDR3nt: TGCGCCAGCAGCTTGGAAGTGGGACTACAAGAGACCCAGTACTTC

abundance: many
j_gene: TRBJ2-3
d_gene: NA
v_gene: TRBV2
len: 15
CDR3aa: CASSEEGAKTDTQYF
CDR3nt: TGTGCCAGCAGTGAAGAAGGGGCGAAGACAGATACGCAGTATTTT